The rows below give T cell receptor beta chains drawn from one sample of a study of T cells in localized non-small cell lung cancer. Assay: immunoSEQ multiplex PCR; the TCRdb copy retains only in-frame clones and omits some. The sample consists of tens of thousands of clones, approximately 90% of them appearing once. This material consisted of peripheral blood mononuclear cells, taken before any cancer treatment. These receptors all stem from a male donor aged 60 or over with stage II lung adenocarcinoma. Each CDR3 is given without its conserved first and last residue. D genes are given only for firm matches.

j_call v_call d_call cdr3_aa
TRBJ2-7 TRBV5-1 TRBD1 ASSRTGFEQY
TRBJ2-7 TRBV19 TRBD1 ASSIGTGLTYEQY
TRBJ2-7 TRBV18 TRBD2 ASSLGTSSYEQY
TRBJ2-5 TRBV9 - ASSAHGGVGTQY
TRBJ2-3 TRBV4-3 TRBD2 ASSQDRRGASTDTQY
TRBJ2-1 TRBV5-1 - ASSLLSSYNEQF
TRBJ1-1 TRBV5-1 - ASSVNREGGDTEAF
TRBJ2-6 TRBV4-2 - ASSLPEAIPLSGANVLT
TRBJ1-1 TRBV12-5 - ASGLAPDTEAF
TRBJ2-1 TRBV13 - ASSLGRIGEQF
TRBJ2-7 TRBV18 TRBD1 ASSPSGTAFLYEQY
TRBJ2-3 TRBV13 TRBD2 ASSRQRGVTDTQY
TRBJ1-5 TRBV30 - AWSVKGGNQPQH
TRBJ1-4 TRBV2 TRBD1 ASRSGTGLEKLF
TRBJ1-1 TRBV2 - ARGDRPYEAF
TRBJ1-2 TRBV5-1 TRBD1 ASSLTQGVNGYT
TRBJ1-5 TRBV4-3 - ASSQDEARGSNQPQH
TRBJ2-1 TRBV7-9 TRBD2 ASSPRGTSGRAVYNEQF
TRBJ2-1 TRBV7-7 TRBD2 ASSPEAGGFNEQF
TRBJ1-1 TRBV5-1 TRBD1 ASSTRTGANTEAF
TRBJ2-7 TRBV2 TRBD1 ASSTEQGGEY
TRBJ1-3 TRBV28 TRBD1 ASSSGQISGNTIY
TRBJ2-1 TRBV5-1 TRBD2 ASSSWTSGSQQF
TRBJ2-5 TRBV19 - ASSSVQETQY
TRBJ1-5 TRBV19 - ASNPRGGQPQH
TRBJ2-1 TRBV7-9 - ASSYGLTDNEQF
TRBJ1-5 TRBV19 TRBD1 ASSKNPGGNQPQH
TRBJ2-5 TRBV10-3 - AISRSDSKETQY